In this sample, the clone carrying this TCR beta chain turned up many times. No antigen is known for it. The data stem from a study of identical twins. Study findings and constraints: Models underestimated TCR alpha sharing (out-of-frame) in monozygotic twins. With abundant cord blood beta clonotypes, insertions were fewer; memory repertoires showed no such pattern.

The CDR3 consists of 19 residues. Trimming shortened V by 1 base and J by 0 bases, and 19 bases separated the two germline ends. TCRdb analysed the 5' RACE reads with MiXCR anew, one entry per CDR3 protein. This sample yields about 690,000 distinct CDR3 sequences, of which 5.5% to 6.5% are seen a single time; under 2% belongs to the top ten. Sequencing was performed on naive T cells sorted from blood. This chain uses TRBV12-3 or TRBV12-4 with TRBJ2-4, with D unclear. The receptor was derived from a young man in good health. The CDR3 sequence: CASSLGGSGRTIAKNIQYF. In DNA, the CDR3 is TGTGCCAGCAGTTTAGGAGGTTCGGGCAGAACAATAGCCAAAAACATTCAGTACTTC.